One sample yielded the 7 T cell receptor beta chains listed below, sequenced in a study of molecular identifiers for immune sequencing clone quantification. A single record per CDR3 protein comes from TCRdb applying MiXCR to the PCR reads. Found here are around 460,000 distinct CDR3 sequences, under 30% of them singletons; the top ten hold around 0.79%. Specimen: naive CD8+ T cells from blood, with Jurkat cell RNA spiked in. Subset given: FACS-sorted CD8+CD4-CCR7+CD45RA+ naive T cells. The source of these receptors is a human donor in good health. Some libraries in this study had Jurkat cell RNA spiked in.

This clonotype was counted between two and nine times. The V call is TRBV20-1, the J call TRBJ2-7; 11 bases map to TRBD2. CDR1 is DFQATT, CDR2 SNEGSKA, per germline (reference sequence). V dropped 0 bases and J dropped 5; count of bases not matched to a gene: 12. The CDR3 spans 17 residues. The CDR3 spells CSARDLGVAGGPDEQYF. DNA of the CDR3: TGCAGTGCTAGAGATTTGGGGGTAGCGGGAGGGCCCGACGAGCAGTACTTC.

This chain uses TRBV7-6 with TRBJ2-1, with 7 positions matching TRBD1. The germline CDR1 and CDR2 sequences are SGHVS and FNYEAQ. Germline trimming cut 2 bases from V and 5 bases from J; bases unmatched to any gene: 6. This CDR3 contains 15 residues. In DNA, the CDR3 is TGTGCCAGCAGCTTATATGGGACAGCAAACAATGAGCAGTTCTTC. Its translation: CASSLYGTANNEQFF.

This clonotype appeared many times. The V call is TRBV28, the J call TRBJ1-1; no reliable D call. V lost 4 bases and J lost 3, with 18 bases in between. The CDR3 sequence is 16 residues long. Germline CDR1 MDHEN, CDR2 SYDVKM. In nucleotides, the CDR3 is TGTGCCAGCAGTTGGACCATATCGGTTTCGGACACTGAAGCTTTCTTT. As protein: CASSWTISVSDTEAFF.

There are many counts of this clonotype. This chain joins TRBV10-3 and TRBJ2-7, with D perhaps matching TRBD1 (6 bases). The germline CDR1 and CDR2 sequences are ENHRY and SYGVKD. V lost 3 bases to trimming and J lost 1 base, with 13 bases between them. The CDR3 sequence is 15 residues long. CDR3 sequence: CAISDILDSSYEQYF. CDR3 coding DNA: TGTGCCATCAGTGATATCCTGGACAGTTCCTACGAGCAGTACTTC.

J is TRBJ2-7 and V is TRBV7-9; 8 bases agree with TRBD2. The CDR3 runs 15 residues. CDR1 is SEHNR, CDR2 FQNEAQ, per germline (reference sequence). With 7 bases clipped from V and 1 base from J, the junction kept 9 bases outside the gene matches. The CDR3 spells CASTTAGGKSYEQYF. DNA for the CDR3: TGTGCCAGCACCACCGCGGGGGGCAAATCCTACGAGCAGTACTTC. The full variable domain, completed using reference TRBV7-9 and TRBJ2-7, is DTGVSQNPRHKITKRGQNVTFRCDPISEHNRLYWYRQTLGQGPEFLTYFQNEAQLEKSRLLSDRFSAERPKGSFSTLEIQRTEQGDSAMYLCASTTAGGKSYEQYFGPGTRLTVT.

This clonotype was observed once. With a much larger clone just one base away, this may be a read error. This chain links TRBV7-2 with TRBJ2-7; D not certain. The CDR3 extends over 13 amino acids. The germline gives CDR1 SGHTA, CDR2 FQGNSA. The ends were cut back, 3 bases at V and 9 bases at J, with 15 bases in the middle. The CDR3 spells CASSFFHGHAQYF. As DNA, the CDR3 is TGTGCCAGCAGCTTCTTTCACGGCCACGCGCAGTACTTC.

The genes are TRBV20-1 and TRBJ2-7; D is unresolved. CDR1 DFQATT and CDR2 SNEGSKA come from the germline V gene (reference sequence). V dropped 6 bases and J dropped 6 bases, with 12 bases sitting between them. The CDR3 is made up of 11 amino acids. Here the CDR3 reads CSADQPGEQYF. The CDR3 bases are TGCAGTGCAGACCAACCGGGCGAGCAGTACTTC.